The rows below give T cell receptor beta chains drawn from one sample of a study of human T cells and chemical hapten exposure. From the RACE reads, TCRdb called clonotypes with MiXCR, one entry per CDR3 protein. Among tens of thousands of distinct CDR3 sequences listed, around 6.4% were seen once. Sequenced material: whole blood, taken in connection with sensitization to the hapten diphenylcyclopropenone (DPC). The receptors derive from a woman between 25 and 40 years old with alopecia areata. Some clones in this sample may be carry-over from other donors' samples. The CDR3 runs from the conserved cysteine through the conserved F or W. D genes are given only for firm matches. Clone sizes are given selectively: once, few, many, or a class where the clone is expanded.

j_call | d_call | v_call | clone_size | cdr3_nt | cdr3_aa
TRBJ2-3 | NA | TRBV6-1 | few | TGTGCCAGCAGTGTGGACCTCCCCTATACGCAGTATTTT | CASSVDLPYTQYF
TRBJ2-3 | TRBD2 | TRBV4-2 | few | TGTGCCAGCAGAGGAGGGACTAGCATCTCGTATTCAGATACGCAGTATTTT | CASRGGTSISYSDTQYF
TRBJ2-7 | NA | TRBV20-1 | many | TGCAGTGCGAGATCAGGGTTTATGGGCGAGCAGTACTTC | CSARSGFMGEQYF
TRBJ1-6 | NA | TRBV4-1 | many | TGCGCCAGCAGTCGCGGGAGCTCCTATAATTCACCCCTCCACTTT | CASSRGSSYNSPLHF
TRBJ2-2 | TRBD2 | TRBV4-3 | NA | TGCGCCAGCAGCCAAGCTGGGACTAGCCGGTTCACCGGGGAGCTGTTTTTT | CASSQAGTSRFTGELFF
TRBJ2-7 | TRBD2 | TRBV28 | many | TGTGCCAGCAGCCCGGGGGGGAGTAACCACTACGAGCAGTACTTC | CASSPGGSNHYEQYF
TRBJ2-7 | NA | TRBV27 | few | TGTGCCAGCAGCCAGCCCCCATACTACGAGCAGTACTTC | CASSQPPYYEQYF
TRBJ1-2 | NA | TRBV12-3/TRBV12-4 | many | TGTGCCAGCAGACTATCGACCGACTACACCTTC | CASRLSTDYTF
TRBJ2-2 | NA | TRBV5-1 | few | TGCGCCAGCAGCGCCCGCCCCGGGGCGAACACCGGGGAGCTGTTTTTT | CASSARPGANTGELFF
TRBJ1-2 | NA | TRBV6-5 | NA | TGTGCCTCCAGGGGCACTAACTATGGCTACACCTTC | CASRGTNYGYTF
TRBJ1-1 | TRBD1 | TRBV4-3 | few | TGCGCCAGCAGCCAAACTGACAGGGGAACTGAAGCTTTCTTT | CASSQTDRGTEAFF
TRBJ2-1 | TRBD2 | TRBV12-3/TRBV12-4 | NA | TGTGCCAGCAGATCCGGGACTAGCGGTGAGCAGTTCTTC | CASRSGTSGEQFF
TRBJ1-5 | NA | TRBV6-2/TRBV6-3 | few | TGTGCCAGCAGTCACCCACTCCCGGGCGGGCGCTTGGGGCCCCAGCATTTT | CASSHPLPGGRLGPQHF
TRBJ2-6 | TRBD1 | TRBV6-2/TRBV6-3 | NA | TGTGCCAGCAGTTACGTGACAGGGGGCTCTGGGGCCAACGTCCTGACTTTC | CASSYVTGGSGANVLTF
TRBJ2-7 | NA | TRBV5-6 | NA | TGTGCCAGCAGACCCGGACAGTTCTCCTACGAGCAGTACTTC | CASRPGQFSYEQYF
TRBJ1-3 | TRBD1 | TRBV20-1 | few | TGCAGTGCTAGTGGACAGGGGAAGGTTTATTCTGGAAACACCATATATTTT | CSASGQGKVYSGNTIYF
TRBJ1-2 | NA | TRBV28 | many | TGTGCCAGCAGTTCACCTCAAGCCCACTATGGCTACACCTTC | CASSSPQAHYGYTF
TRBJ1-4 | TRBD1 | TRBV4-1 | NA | TGCGCCAGCAGCCAACAGGGACAGGGGTTTAATGAAAAACTGTTTTTT | CASSQQGQGFNEKLFF
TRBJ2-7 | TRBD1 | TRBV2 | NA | TGTGCCAGCAGTGTTCCCGGGACAGGGAACGAGCAGTACTTC | CASSVPGTGNEQYF
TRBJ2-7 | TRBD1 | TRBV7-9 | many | TGTGCCAGCAGCATCCGACAGGGTGGAGTGTACGAGCAGTACTTC | CASSIRQGGVYEQYF
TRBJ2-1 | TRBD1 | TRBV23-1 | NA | TGCGCCAGCAGTCAATCGCTCGGACAGGGGGCTAAACCATACAATGAGCAGTTCTTC | CASSQSLGQGAKPYNEQFF
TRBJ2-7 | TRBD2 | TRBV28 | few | TGTGCCAGCAGTCGCCCGGGACTAGCGGGGGTTACTACCTACGAGCAGTACTTC | CASSRPGLAGVTTYEQYF
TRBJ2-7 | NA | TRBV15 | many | TGTGCCACCAGCGGGAGACGGGGCCTACCTCCTAACGAGCAGTACTTC | CATSGRRGLPPNEQYF
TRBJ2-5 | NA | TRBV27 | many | TGTGCCAGCCGGGACGCTCAAGAGACCCAGTACTTC | CASRDAQETQYF